This T cell receptor beta chain stems from a study of T-cell memory formation after mild COVID-19. In the study overall: TCR clusters were largely donor specific.

Trimming cost V 7 bases and J 4 bases, with 16 bases left between them. The CDR3 spans 14 residues. The germline V gene has CDR1 SNHLY and CDR2 FYNNEI. This clonotype was counted between two and nine times. What it binds is unknown. General observations from the study: The authors left the SARS-CoV-2 specificity of second-wave clones peaking on day 37 unconfirmed. Contracting CD4+ clones sat mainly in CM and EM; CD8+ in EMRA.

A single record per CDR3 protein comes from TCRdb applying MiXCR to the 5' RACE reads. This sample yields about 190,000 distinct CDR3 sequences, of which 25% to 35% are seen a single time; over 10% belongs to the top ten. The receptor comes from an adult woman who had mild COVID-19 (a few samples of this study predate the infection). Cell type and time point are not known. This sequence joins TRBV2 and TRBJ2-5; weak D call: TRBD1 (5 bases). Sequenced sample: PBMCs or a T cell subset sorted from them (not recorded which). CDR3 DNA sequence: TGTGCCAGCACCAACCTAGGGGTGGGAGAGACCCAGTACTTC. Its protein product is CASTNLGVGETQYF.